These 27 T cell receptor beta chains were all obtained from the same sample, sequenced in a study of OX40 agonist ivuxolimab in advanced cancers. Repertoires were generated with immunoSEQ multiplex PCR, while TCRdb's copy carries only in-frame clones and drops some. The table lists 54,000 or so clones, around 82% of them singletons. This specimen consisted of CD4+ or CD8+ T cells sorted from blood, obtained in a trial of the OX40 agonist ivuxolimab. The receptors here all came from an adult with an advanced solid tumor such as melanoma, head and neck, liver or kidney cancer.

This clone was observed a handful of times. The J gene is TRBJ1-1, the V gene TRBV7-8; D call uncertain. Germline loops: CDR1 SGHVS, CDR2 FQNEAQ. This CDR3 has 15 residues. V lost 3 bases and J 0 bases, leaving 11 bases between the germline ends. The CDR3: CASSLSATLNTEAFF. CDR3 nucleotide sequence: TGTGCCAGCAGCTTGTCCGCCACTTTGAACACTGAAGCTTTCTTT. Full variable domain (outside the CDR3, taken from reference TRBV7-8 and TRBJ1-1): GAGVSQSPRYKVAKRGQDVALRCDPISGHVSLFWYQQALGQGPEFLTYFQNEAQLDKSGLPSDRFFAERPEGSVSTLKIQRTQQEDSAVYLCASSLSATLNTEAFFGQGTRLTVV.

The CDR3 region is CASSLGDSTSGANVLTF. The CDR3 DNA is TGTGCCAGCAGCTTGGGTGACAGTACCTCTGGGGCCAACGTCCTGACTTTC. The chain employs TRBV5-8 and TRBJ2-6, with D possibly TRBD1 on 5 matching bases. The CDR3 runs 17 residues. V was clipped by 0 bases and J by 0 bases, with 10 bases between them. The germline CDR1 and CDR2 sequences are SGHTS and YDEGEE.

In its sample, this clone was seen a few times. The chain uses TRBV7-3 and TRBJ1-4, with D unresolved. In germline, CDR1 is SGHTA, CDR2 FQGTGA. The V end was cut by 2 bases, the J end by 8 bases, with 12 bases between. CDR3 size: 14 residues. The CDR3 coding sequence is TGTGCCAGCAGCTTATTGACTAGGGAGGAAAAACTGTTTTTT. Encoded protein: CASSLLTREEKLFF.

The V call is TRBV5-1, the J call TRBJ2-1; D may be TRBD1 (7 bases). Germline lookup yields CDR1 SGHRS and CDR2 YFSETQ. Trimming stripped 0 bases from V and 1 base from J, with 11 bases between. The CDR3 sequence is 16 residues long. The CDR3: CASSLGSGGSYNEQFF. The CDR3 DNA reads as TGCGCCAGCAGCTTGGGGTCAGGGGGGTCCTACAATGAGCAGTTCTTC.

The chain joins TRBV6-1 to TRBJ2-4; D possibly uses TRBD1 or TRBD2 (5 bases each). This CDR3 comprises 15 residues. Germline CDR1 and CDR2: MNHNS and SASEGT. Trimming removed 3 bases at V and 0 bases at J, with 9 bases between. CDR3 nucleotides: TGTGCCAGCAGTGAGTGGGGGTTAGCCAAAAACATTCAGTACTTC. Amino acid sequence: CASSEWGLAKNIQYF.

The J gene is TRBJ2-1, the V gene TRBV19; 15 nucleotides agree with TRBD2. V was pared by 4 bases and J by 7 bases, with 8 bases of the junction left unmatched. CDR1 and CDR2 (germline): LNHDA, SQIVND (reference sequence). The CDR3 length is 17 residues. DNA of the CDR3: TGTGCCAGTAGTAAAGGACTAGCGGGAGGGCCGTGGAATGAGCAGTTCTTC. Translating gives CASSKGLAGGPWNEQFF.

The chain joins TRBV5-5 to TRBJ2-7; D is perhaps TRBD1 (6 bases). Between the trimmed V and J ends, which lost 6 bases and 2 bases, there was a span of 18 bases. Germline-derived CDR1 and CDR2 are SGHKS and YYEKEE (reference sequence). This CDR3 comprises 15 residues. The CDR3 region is CASTERTGFTYEQYF. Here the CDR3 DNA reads TGTGCCAGCACCGAAAGAACAGGGTTCACCTACGAGCAGTACTTC.

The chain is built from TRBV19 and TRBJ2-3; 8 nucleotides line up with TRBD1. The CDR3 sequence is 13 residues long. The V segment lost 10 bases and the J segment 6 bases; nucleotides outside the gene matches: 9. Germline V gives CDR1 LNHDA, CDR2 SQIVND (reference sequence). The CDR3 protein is CATGQGFGDTQYF. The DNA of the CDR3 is TGTGCCACCGGACAGGGTTTTGGGGATACGCAGTATTTT.

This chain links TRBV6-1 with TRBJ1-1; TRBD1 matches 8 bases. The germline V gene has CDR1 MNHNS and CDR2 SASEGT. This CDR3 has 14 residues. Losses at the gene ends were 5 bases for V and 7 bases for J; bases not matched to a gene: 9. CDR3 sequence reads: CASSRTGIGGEAFF. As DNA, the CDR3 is TGTGCCAGCAGTCGGACAGGGATTGGCGGTGAAGCTTTCTTT.

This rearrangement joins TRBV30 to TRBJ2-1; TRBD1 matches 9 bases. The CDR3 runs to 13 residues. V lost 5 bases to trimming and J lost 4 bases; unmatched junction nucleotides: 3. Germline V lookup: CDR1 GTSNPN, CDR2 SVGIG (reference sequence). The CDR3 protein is CAWVGTGYNEQFF. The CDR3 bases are TGTGCCTGGGTAGGGACAGGGTACAATGAGCAGTTCTTC.

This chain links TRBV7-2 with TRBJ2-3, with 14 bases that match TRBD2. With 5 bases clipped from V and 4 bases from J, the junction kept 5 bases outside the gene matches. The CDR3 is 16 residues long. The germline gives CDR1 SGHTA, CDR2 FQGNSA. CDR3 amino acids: CASSVRGLAGADTQYF. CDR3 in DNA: TGTGCCAGCAGCGTAAGGGGACTAGCGGGAGCAGATACGCAGTATTTT.

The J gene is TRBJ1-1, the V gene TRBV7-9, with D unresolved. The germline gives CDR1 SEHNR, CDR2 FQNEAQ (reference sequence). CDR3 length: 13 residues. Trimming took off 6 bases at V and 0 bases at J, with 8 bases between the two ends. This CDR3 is CASSWELNTEAFF. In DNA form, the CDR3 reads TGTGCCAGCAGTTGGGAATTGAACACTGAAGCTTTCTTT.

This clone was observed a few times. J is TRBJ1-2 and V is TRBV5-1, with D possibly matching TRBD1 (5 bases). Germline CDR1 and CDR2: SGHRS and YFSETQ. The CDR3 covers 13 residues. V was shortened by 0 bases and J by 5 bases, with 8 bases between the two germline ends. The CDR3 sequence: CASSLDAGYGYTF. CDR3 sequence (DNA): TGCGCCAGCAGCTTGGACGCAGGGTATGGCTACACCTTC.

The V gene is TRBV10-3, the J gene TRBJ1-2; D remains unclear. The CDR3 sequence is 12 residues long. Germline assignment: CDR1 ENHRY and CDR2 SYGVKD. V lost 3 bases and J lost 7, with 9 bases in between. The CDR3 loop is CAISEIEAGYTF. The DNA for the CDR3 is TGTGCCATCAGTGAAATAGAAGCTGGCTACACCTTC.

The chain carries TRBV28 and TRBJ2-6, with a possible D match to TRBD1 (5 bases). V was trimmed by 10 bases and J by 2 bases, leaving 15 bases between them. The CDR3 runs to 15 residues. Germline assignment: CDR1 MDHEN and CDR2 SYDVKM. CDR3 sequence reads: CATDHQGPGANVLTF. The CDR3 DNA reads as TGTGCCACCGACCATCAGGGTCCTGGGGCCAACGTCCTGACTTTC.

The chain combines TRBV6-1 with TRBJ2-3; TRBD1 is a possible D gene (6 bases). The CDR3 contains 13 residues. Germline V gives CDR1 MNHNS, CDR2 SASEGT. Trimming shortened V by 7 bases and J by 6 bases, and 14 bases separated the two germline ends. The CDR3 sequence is CASTLRQADTQYF. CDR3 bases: TGTGCCAGCACCCTTCGACAGGCCGATACGCAGTATTTT.

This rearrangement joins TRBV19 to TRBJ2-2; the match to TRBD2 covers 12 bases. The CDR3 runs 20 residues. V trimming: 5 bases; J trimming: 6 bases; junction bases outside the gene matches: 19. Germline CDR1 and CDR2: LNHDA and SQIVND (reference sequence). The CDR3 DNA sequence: TGTGCCAGTAGTCCATCAGAGGGGACGGAGACTAGCGGGGGCGCCGGGGAGCTGTTTTTT. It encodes CASSPSEGTETSGGAGELFF.

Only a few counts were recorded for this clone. This CDR3 is CASSSPGSPRTF. In nucleotides, the CDR3 is TGTGCCAGCAGTTCCCCCGGATCCCCCCGGACCTTC. The rearrangement links TRBV28 to TRBJ1-2; D not resolved. Germline V CDR1 and CDR2: MDHEN, SYDVKM. Trimming shortened V by 4 bases and J by 14 bases, and 17 bases separated the two germline ends. The CDR3 has 12 residues.

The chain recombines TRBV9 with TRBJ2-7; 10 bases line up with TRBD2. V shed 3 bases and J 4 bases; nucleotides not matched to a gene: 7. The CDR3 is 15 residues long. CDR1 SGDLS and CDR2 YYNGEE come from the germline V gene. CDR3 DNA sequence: TGTGCCAGCAGCGCTGGAGGACTAGCGGAATACGAGCAGTACTTC. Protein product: CASSAGGLAEYEQYF.

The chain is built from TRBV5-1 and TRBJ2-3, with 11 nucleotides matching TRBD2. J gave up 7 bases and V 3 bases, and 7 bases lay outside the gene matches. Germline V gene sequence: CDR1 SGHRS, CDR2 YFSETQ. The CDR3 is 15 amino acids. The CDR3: CASSSTSGIANTQYF. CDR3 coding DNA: TGCGCCAGCAGCTCGACTAGCGGGATTGCGAATACGCAGTATTTT.

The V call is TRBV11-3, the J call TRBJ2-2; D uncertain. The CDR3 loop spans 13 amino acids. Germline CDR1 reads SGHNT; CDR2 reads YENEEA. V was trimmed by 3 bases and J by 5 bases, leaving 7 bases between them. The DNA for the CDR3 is TGTGCCAGCAGCTTCAGTCCTACCGGGGAGCTGTTTTTT. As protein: CASSFSPTGELFF.

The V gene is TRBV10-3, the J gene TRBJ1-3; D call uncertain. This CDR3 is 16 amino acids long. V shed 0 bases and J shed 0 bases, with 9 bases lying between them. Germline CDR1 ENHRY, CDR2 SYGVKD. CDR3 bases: TGTGCCATCAGTGAGTCTAGCCGGAGCTCTGGAAACACCATATATTTT. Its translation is CAISESSRSSGNTIYF.

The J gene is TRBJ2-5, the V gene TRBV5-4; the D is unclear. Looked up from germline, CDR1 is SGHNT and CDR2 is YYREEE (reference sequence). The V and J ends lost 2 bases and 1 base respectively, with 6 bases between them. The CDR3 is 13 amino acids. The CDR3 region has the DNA TGTGCCAGCAGCTTTACACTCCAAGAGACCCAGTACTTC. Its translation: CASSFTLQETQYF.

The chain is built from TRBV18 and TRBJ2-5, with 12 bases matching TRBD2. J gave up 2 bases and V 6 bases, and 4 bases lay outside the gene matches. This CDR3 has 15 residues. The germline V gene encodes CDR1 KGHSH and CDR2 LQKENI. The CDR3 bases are TGTGCCAGCTCCCGGCTAGCGGGGGGGCAAGAGACCCAGTACTTC. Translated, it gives CASSRLAGGQETQYF.

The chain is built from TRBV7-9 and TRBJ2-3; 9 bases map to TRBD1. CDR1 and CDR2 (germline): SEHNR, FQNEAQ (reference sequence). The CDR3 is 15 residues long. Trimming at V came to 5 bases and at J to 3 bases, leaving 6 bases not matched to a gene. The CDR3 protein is CASSPWTGETDTQYF. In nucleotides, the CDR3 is TGTGCCAGCAGCCCATGGACAGGGGAAACAGATACGCAGTATTTT.

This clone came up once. The CDR3 spells CASTRREGKNYGYTF. The CDR3 DNA reads TGTGCCAGTACCCGGAGAGAGGGAAAGAACTATGGCTACACCTTC. The gene calls are TRBV19 and TRBJ1-2; the D is unclear. The CDR3 runs to 15 residues. Germline CDR1 LNHDA, CDR2 SQIVND (reference sequence). V gave up 7 bases and J gave up 2 bases, with 17 bases separating them.

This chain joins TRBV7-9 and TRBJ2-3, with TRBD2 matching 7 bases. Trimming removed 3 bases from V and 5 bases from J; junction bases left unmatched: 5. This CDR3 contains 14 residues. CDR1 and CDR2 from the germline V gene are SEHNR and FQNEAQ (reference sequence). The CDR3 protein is CASSFSGGVDTQYF. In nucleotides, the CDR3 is TGTGCCAGCAGCTTTTCGGGGGGTGTAGATACGCAGTATTTT.